One sample yielded the 3 T cell receptor beta chains listed below, sequenced in a study of PD-L1 blockade in urothelial cancer. Time point of the sample: pretreatment peripheral blood. Data came from immunoSEQ multiplex PCR; TCRdb stores just in-frame clones and leaves some out. The sample lists roughly 87,000 clones, roughly 90% occurring once. The input for sequencing was PBMCs, taken around atezolizumab (anti-PD-L1) treatment. The receptors shown here come from a woman older than 75 with urothelial cancer.

The table lists this clone with a count of one. The chain employs TRBV5-8 and TRBJ2-5; D possibly corresponds to TRBD1 (5 bases). Per the germline V gene, CDR1 is SGHTS and CDR2 is YDEGEE. The germline V and J ends were trimmed by 0 bases and 4 bases, with 10 bases remaining between them. The CDR3 runs to 14 residues. CDR3 protein: CASSLGAGIETQYF. In nucleotides, the CDR3 is TGTGCCAGCAGCTTGGGGGCAGGGATAGAGACCCAGTACTTC.

The rearrangement uses TRBV6-1 and TRBJ1-2; D may be TRBD1 (5 bases). V lost 1 base, J lost 4 bases, and 13 bases lay in between. Germline V lookup: CDR1 MNHNS, CDR2 SASEGT. This CDR3 is 15 amino acids long. For the CDR3, the DNA is TGTGCCAGCAGTGAAGTAGGGAGGGGTAGCTATGGCTACACCTTC. Amino acids: CASSEVGRGSYGYTF.

The table lists this clone with a count of one. The chain is built from TRBV7-9 and TRBJ2-7; possible D gene TRBD2, 6 bases. Germline CDR1 reads SEHNR; CDR2 reads FQNEAQ (reference sequence). CDR3 size: 14 residues. V dropped 2 bases and J dropped 6 bases, with 14 bases sitting between them. CDR3 sequence: CASSLRGLSVEQYF. The DNA of the CDR3 is TGTGCCAGCAGCTTACGGGGACTGTCTGTCGAGCAGTACTTC.